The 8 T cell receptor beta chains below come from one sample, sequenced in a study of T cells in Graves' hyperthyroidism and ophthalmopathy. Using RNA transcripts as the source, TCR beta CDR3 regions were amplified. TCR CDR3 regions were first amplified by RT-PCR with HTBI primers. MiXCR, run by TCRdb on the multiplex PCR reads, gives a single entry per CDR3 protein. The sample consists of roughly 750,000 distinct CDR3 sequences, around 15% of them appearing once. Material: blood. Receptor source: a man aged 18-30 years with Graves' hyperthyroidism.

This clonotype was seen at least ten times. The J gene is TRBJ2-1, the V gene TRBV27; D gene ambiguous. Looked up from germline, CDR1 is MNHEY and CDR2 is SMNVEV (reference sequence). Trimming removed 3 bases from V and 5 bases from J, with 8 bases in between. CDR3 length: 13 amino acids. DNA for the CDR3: TGTGCCAGCAGTTTTTCAGGTCACAATGAGCAGTTCTTC. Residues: CASSFSGHNEQFF.

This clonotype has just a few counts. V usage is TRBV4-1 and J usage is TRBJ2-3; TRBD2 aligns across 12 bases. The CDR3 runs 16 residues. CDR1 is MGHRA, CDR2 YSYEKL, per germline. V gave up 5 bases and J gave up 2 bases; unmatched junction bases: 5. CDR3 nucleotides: TGCGCCAGCAGCTGGTCTAGCGGGAGGGCCACAGATACGCAGTATTTT. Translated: CASSWSSGRATDTQYF.

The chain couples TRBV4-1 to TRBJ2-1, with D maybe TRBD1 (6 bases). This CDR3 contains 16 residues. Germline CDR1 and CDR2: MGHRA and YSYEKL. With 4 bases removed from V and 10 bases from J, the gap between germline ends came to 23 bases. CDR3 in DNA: TGCGCCAGCAGCCGGGTGGGGTCCACAGGGCAGGGGGAGCAGTTCTTC. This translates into CASSRVGSTGQGEQFF.

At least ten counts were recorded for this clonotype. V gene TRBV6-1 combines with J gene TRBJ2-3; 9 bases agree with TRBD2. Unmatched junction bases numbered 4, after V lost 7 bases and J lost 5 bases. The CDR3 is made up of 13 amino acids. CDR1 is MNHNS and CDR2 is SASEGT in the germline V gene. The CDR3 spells CASTAGGLDTQYF. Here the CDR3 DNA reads TGTGCCAGCACAGCGGGAGGTTTAGATACGCAGTATTTT.

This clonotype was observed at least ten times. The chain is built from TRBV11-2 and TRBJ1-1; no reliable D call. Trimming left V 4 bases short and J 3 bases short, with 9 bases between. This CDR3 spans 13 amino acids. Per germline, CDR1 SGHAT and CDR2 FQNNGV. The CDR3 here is CASSSERDTEAFF. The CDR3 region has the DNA TGTGCCAGCAGCTCAGAACGGGACACTGAAGCTTTCTTT.

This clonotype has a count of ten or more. CDR3 loop: CAWSDPRTEAFF. In DNA form, the CDR3 reads TGTGCCTGGAGTGACCCCCGGACTGAAGCTTTCTTT. V is TRBV30 and J is TRBJ1-1, with D unclear. CDR1 GTSNPN and CDR2 SVGIG come from the germline V gene (reference sequence). Trimming took off 1 base at V and 5 bases at J, with 8 bases between the two ends. The CDR3 consists of 12 residues.

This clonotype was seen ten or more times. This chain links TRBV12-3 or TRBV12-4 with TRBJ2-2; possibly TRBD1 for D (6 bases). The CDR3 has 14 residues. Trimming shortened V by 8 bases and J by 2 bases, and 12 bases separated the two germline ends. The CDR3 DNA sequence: TGTGCCAGCTCCCGGACAGAAAACACCGGGGAGCTGTTTTTT. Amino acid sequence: CASSRTENTGELFF.

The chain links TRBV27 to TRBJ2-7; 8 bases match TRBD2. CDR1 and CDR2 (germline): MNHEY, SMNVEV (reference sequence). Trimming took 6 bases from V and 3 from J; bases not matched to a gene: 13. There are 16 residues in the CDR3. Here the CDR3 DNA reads TGTGCCAGCAGGAAGCCCGGTCTAGCGGGCATCTACGAGCAGTACTTC. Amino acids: CASRKPGLAGIYEQYF.